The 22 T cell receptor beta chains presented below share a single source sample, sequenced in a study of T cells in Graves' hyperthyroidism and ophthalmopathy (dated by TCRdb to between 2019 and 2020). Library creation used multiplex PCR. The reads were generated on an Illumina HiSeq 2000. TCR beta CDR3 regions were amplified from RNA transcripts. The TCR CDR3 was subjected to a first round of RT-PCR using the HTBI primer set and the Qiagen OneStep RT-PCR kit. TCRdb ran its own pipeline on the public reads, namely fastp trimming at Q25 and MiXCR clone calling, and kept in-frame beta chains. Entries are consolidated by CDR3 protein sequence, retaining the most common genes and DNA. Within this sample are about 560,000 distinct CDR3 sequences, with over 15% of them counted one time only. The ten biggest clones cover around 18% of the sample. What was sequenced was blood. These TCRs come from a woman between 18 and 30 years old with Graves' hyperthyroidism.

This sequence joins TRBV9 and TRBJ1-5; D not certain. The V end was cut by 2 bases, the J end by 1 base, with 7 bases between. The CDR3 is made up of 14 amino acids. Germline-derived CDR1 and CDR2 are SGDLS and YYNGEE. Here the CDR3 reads CASSVQDSNQPQHF. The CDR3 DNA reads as TGTGCCAGCAGCGTCCAGGACAGCAATCAGCCCCAGCATTTT. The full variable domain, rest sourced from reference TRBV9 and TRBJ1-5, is DSGVTQTPKHLITATGQRVTLRCSPRSGDLSVYWYQQSLDQGLQFLIQYYNGEERAKGNILERFSAQQFPDLHSELNLSSLELGDSALYFCASSVQDSNQPQHFGDGTRLSIL.

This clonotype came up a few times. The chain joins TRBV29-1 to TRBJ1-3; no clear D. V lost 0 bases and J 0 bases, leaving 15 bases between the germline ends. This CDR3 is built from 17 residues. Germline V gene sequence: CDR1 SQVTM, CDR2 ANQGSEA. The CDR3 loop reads CSVEDPYDANSGNTIYF. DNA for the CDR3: TGCAGCGTTGAAGACCCATACGACGCGAACTCTGGAAACACCATATATTTT.

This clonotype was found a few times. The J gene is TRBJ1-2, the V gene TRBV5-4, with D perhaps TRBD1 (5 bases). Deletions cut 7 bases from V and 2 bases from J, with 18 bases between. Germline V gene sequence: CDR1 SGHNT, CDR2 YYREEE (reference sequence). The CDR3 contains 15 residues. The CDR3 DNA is TGTGCCAGCGGGGCAGGCTTAGAGTTAAACTATGGCTACACCTTC. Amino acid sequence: CASGAGLELNYGYTF.

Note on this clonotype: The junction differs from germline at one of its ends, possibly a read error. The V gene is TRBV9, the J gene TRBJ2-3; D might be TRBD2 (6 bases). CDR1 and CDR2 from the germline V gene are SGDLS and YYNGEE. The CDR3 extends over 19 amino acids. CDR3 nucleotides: TGTGCCAGCAGCACAGAAGGGACTGGCGGGACCCTCATCTCGAATACACAGTATTTT. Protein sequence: CASSTEGTGGTLISNTQYF.

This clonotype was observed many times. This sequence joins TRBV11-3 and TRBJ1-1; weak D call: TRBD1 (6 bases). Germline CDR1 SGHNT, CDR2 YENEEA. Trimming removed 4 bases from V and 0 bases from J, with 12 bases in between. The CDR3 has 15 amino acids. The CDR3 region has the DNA TGTGCCAGCAGCTATACGCAGGGGATGAACACTGAAGCTTTCTTT. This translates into CASSYTQGMNTEAFF.

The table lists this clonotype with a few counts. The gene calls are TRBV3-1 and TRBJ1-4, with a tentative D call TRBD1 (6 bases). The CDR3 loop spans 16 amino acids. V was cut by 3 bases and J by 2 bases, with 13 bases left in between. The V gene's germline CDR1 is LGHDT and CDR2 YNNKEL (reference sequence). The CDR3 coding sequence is TGTGCCAGCAGCCAGAGATCAGGGGCGACTAATGAAAAACTGTTTTTT. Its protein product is CASSQRSGATNEKLFF.

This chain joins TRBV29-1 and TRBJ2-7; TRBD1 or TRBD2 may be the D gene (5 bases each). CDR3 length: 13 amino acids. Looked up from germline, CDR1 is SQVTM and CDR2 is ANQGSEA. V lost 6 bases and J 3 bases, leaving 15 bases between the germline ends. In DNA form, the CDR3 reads TGCAGCGTCCAGAGGGCAGGGCTCTACGAGCAGTACTTC. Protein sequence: CSVQRAGLYEQYF.

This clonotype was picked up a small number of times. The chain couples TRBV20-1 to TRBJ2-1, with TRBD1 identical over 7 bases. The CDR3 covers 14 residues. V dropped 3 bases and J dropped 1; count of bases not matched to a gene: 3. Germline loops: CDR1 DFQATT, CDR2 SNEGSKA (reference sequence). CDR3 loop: CSASWTGSYNEQFF. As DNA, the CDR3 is TGCAGTGCTAGTTGGACAGGTTCCTACAATGAGCAGTTCTTC.

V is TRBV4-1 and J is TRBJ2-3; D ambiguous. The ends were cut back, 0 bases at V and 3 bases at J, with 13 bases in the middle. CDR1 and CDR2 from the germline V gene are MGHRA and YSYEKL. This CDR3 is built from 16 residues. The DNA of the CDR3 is TGCGCCAGCAGCCAAGAGGGCGGCATCGGTACAGATACGCAGTATTTT. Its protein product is CASSQEGGIGTDTQYF.

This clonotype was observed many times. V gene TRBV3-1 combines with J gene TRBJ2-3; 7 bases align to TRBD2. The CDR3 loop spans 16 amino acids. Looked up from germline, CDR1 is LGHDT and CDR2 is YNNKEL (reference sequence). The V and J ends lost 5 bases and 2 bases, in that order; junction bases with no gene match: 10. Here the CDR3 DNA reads TGTGCCAGCAGCAAAATTTCCGGGACTACCACAGATACGCAGTATTTT. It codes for CASSKISGTTTDTQYF.

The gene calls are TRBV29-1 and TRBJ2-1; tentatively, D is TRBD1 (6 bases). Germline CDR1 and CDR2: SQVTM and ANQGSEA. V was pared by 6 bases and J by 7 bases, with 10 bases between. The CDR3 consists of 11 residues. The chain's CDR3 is CSVLQGNEQFF. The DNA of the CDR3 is TGCAGCGTCTTACAGGGTAATGAGCAGTTCTTC.

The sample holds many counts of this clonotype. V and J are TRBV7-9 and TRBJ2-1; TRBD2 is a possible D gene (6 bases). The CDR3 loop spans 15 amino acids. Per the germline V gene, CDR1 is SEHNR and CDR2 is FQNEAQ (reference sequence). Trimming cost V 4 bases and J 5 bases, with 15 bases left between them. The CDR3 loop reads CASSSTPGGDNEQFF. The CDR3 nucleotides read TGTGCCAGCAGCTCCACCCCCGGAGGGGACAATGAGCAGTTCTTC. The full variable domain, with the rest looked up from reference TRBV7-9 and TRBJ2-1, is DTGVSQNPRHKITKRGQNVTFRCDPISEHNRLYWYRQTLGQGPEFLTYFQNEAQLEKSRLLSDRFSAERPKGSFSTLEIQRTEQGDSAMYLCASSSTPGGDNEQFFGPGTRLTVL.

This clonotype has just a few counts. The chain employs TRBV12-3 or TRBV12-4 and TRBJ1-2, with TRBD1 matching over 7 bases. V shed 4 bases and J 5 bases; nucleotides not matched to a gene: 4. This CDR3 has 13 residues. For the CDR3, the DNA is TGTGCCAGCAGTTCAGGGGGGGAGTATGGCTACACCTTC. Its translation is CASSSGGEYGYTF.

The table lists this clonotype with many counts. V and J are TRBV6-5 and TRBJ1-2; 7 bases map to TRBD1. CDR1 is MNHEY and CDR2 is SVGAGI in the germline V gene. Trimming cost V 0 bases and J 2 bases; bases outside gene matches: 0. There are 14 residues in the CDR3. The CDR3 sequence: CASSYSTGNYGYTF. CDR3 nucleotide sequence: TGTGCCAGCAGTTACTCGACAGGGAACTATGGCTACACCTTC.

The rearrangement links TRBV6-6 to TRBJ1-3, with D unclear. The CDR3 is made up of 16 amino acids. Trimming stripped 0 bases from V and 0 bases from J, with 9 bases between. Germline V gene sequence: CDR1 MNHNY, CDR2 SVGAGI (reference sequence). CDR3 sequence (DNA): TGTGCCAGCAGTTACTCTTCCCCGAGCTCTGGAAACACCATATATTTT. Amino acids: CASSYSSPSSGNTIYF.

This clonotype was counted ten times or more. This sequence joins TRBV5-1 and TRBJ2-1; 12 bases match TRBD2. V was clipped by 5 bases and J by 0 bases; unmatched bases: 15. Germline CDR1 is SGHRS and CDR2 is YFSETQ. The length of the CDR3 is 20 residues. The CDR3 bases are TGCGCCAGCAGTCAGAAGACTAGCGGGAGTTTTCTAAACTCCTACAATGAGCAGTTCTTC. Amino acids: CASSQKTSGSFLNSYNEQFF.

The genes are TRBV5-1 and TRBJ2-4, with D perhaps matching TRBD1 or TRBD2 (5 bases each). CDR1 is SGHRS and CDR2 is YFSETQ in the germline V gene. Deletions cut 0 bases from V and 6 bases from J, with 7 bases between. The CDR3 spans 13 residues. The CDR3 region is CASSLGDGNIQYF. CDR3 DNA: TGCGCCAGCAGCTTGGGGGACGGAAACATTCAGTACTTC.

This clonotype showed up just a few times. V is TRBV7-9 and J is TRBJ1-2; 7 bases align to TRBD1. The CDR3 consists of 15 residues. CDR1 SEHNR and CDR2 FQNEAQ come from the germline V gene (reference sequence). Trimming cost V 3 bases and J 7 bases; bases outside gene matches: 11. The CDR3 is CASSFLRDSDRGYTF. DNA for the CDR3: TGTGCCAGCAGCTTCCTCCGGGACAGTGACCGTGGCTACACCTTC.

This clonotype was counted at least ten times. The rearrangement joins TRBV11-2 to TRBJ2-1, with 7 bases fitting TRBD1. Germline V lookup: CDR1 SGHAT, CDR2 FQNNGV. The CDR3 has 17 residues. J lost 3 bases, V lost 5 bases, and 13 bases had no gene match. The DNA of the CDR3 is TGTGCCAGCAGCCGAGGACAGGCCAGGACCCTCTACAATGAGCAGTTCTTC. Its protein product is CASSRGQARTLYNEQFF.

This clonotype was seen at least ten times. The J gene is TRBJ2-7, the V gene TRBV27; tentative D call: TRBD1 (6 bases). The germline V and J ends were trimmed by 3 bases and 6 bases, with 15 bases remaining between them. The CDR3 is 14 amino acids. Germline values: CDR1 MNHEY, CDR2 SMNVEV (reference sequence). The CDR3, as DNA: TGTGCCAGCAGTTTCCTACAGGGCTCATCCGAGCAGTACTTC. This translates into CASSFLQGSSEQYF.

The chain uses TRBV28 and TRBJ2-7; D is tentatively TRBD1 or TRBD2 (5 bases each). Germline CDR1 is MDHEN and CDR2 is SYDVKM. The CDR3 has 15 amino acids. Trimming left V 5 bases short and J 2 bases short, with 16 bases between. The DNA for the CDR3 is TGTGCCAGCAGTGCCTTGACAGACTACCCCTACGAGCAGTACTTC. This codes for CASSALTDYPYEQYF. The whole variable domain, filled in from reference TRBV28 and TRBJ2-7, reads DVKVTQSSRYLVKRTGEKVFLECVQDMDHENMFWYRQDPGLGLRLIYFSYDVKMKEKGDIPEGYSVSREKKERFSLILESASTNQTSMYLCASSALTDYPYEQYFGPGTRLTVT.

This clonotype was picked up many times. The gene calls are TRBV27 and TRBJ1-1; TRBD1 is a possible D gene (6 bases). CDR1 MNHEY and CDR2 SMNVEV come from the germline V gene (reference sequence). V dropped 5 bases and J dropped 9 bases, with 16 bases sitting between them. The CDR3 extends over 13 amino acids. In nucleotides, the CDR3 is TGTGCCAGCAGTAAAGGGGGTTCCTCTCAAGCTTTCTTT. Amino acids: CASSKGGSSQAFF.